A single sample is the source of the 2 T cell receptor beta chains below, sequenced in a study of low-dose radiotherapy and immunotherapy resistance in tumors. Time point defined: after trial treatment. Treatment given: LDRT plus nivolumab, ipilimumab, low-dose cyclophosphamide and aspirin (RACIN trial). TRAV and TRBV primers primed cDNA for both TCRalpha and TCRbeta. Amplification, which lasted 15 to 20 PCR cycles, used a constant-region primer and V-primer adapter to amplify TCRs. TCRdb recomputed calls from the reads with MiXCR, one row per CDR3 protein. The table lists 95,000 to 100,000 distinct CDR3 sequences, less than 25% of them singletons. This sample comprised PBMCs, obtained after low-dose radiotherapy plus immunotherapy. Receptors originate from a male donor with prostate cancer.

This clonotype was seen repeatedly, ten times or more. This chain joins TRBV19 and TRBJ2-5; 12 positions agree with TRBD2. This CDR3 has 15 amino acids. Germline loops: CDR1 LNHDA, CDR2 SQIVND (reference sequence). V shed 5 bases, J shed 4 bases, and the junction held 5 bases outside the gene matches. Here the CDR3 DNA reads TGTGCCAGTAGTTCCCTAGCGGGGGGGCCAGAGACCCAGTACTTC. Translating it yields CASSSLAGGPETQYF.

The table lists this clonotype with many counts. The chain joins TRBV4-2 to TRBJ1-2; TRBD1 is a possible D gene (5 bases). V lost 0 bases and J 7 bases, leaving 12 bases between the germline ends. Looked up from germline, CDR1 is LGHNA and CDR2 is YNFKEQ. This CDR3 has 14 residues. CDR3 bases: TGTGCCAGCAGCCAAGATCGGGGGGAGGGTGGCTACACCTTC. This translates into CASSQDRGEGGYTF.